This is a list of T cell receptor beta chains from one sample in a study of blood T cell repertoires in COVID-19. Sequenced by immunoSEQ multiplex PCR; TCRdb stores in-frame clones only, minus some. Here the sample spans 200,000 to 250,000 clones, around 84% being singletons. The specimen was peripheral blood. The receptors were sampled from a woman aged 55 to 70 who had recovered from COVID-19. Both conserved end residues are trimmed from each CDR3.

>TRBV7-8|TRBJ1-1
ASSPQGNTEAF
>TRBV5-1|TRBJ1-2
ASSTSRDSTYGYT
>TRBV5-1|TRBJ2-5
ATRTGGQETQY
>TRBV5-1|TRBJ1-3
ASSLIGSRGQVSGNTIY
>TRBV7-8|TRBJ2-7
ASSLELGRIDEQY
>TRBV9|TRBJ2-5
ASSASNWAGDTLGGQTQY
>TRBV5-4|TRBJ1-4
ASSQYSGMSGEKLF
>TRBV10-3|TRBJ2-1
AITKDLSSYNEQF
>TRBV2|TRBJ1-1
ASSDYLTGARDRAF
>TRBV7-2|TRBJ1-2
ASSLRTGSNDYT
>TRBV5-1|TRBJ1-4
ASSFDGTGFEKLF
>TRBV29-1|TRBJ1-1
SVFLRNTEAF
>TRBV15|TRBJ1-1
ATSPRGGATEAF
>TRBV7-6|TRBJ1-4
ASSLTGQGANEKLF
>TRBV15|TRBJ2-7
ATRGDPRSYEQY
>TRBV15|TRBJ1-4
ATSRDKVGQGWGEKLF
>TRBV7-2|TRBJ2-7
ASSSSSGGLSYEQY
>TRBV27|TRBJ1-1
ASSPGGGATEAF
>TRBV30|TRBJ1-4
AWRENRVFDEKLF
>TRBV7-8|TRBJ1-2
ASSLAQGFNYGYT
>TRBV2|TRBJ2-1
ASRLDTVVI
>TRBV27|TRBJ1-4
ASSLSSQRNEKLF
>TRBV19|TRBJ1-3
ASSNERGSGNTIY
>TRBV14|TRBJ2-1
ASSQGQGVYNEQF
>TRBV15|TRBJ1-2
ATSPGGQDGYT
>TRBV19|TRBJ2-7
ASSSSGGSYEQY
>TRBV7-2|TRBJ2-2
ASKTRQGPGELF
>TRBV4-3|TRBJ2-5
ASSQGTVQETQY
>TRBV5-1|TRBJ1-2
ASSPGQGGYGYT
>TRBV21-1|TRBJ2-7
ASSKGGQNLSYEQY
>TRBV5-1|TRBJ1-1
ASSKGQTEAF
>TRBV5-8|TRBJ2-1
ASSLERGVVDEQF
>TRBV5-1|TRBJ2-7
ASSPTGTSAYEQY
>TRBV19|TRBJ2-5
ASSRTGGETQY
>TRBV10-3|TRBJ2-3
AIRGSGRGVGTDTQY
>TRBV3-1/TRBV3-2|TRBJ1-3
ASSPRTGGSGNTIY
>TRBV30|TRBJ1-5
AWSVVGGLGNQPQH
>TRBV9|TRBJ2-5
ASSVGPGERETQY
>TRBV10-3|TRBJ1-1
AITDTGNTEAF
>TRBV10-3|TRBJ2-3
AISGGAGTDTQY
>TRBV19|TRBJ2-1
ASSIVGDNEQF
>TRBV4-1|TRBJ2-7
ASSQDVGRVLGQY
>TRBV19|TRBJ1-3
ASSAGQAIPGNTIY
>TRBV12-5|TRBJ1-2
ASGLVLGQGMNYGYT
>TRBV5-1|TRBJ1-6
ASSLKRDSPLH
>TRBV7-3|TRBJ2-3
ASSFQGVGGTDTQY
>TRBV15|TRBJ2-3
ATSRDLTGGPDTQY
>TRBV18|TRBJ1-4
ASSPGRDEKLF
>TRBV7-2|TRBJ2-7
ASSPTRGQGGLEQY
>TRBV6-5|TRBJ2-1
ASMPSGGYNNEQF
>TRBV19|TRBJ1-1
ASSLPQGFRDTEAF
>TRBV27|TRBJ1-5
ASKGTGVNQPQH
>TRBV9|TRBJ1-6
ASSGGTGGAYSPLH
>TRBV4-1|TRBJ1-2
ASSPIGQGKRYT
>TRBV6-2/TRBV6-3|TRBJ1-6
ASSYSWGPALH
>TRBV14|TRBJ2-1
ASSQNRGEVFNEQF
>TRBV5-4|TRBJ1-1
ASRLGGRGTEAF